The entry that follows covers one TCR beta chain sequence. A much larger clone sits a single nucleotide away, making a read error possible. As part of library construction, unique molecular identifiers were attached to individual cDNA molecules. From the 5' RACE reads, TCRdb called clonotypes with MiXCR, one entry per CDR3 protein. This sample yields tens of thousands of distinct CDR3 sequences, of which approximately 10% are seen a single time; approximately 12% belongs to the top ten. This sample was taken from a study of early T cells in non-severe SARS-CoV-2 infection. Background on the study: Sequenced bulk RNA came from whole blood that was unsorted, and chains were unpaired.

Trimming left V 3 bases short and J 9 bases short, with 11 bases between. CDR1 is MNHNY, CDR2 SVGAGI, per germline (reference sequence). This CDR3 comprises 13 residues. The clonotype comes from an adult who was a healthcare worker with PCR-confirmed SARS-CoV-2 infection or an uninfected control (not recorded which). This chain uses TRBV6-6 with TRBJ1-4; D not resolved. The source was whole blood, collected at baseline. CDR3: CASSYVGNKKLFF. The DNA for the CDR3 is TGTGCCAGCAGTTATGTGGGGAATAAAAAACTGTTTTTT.